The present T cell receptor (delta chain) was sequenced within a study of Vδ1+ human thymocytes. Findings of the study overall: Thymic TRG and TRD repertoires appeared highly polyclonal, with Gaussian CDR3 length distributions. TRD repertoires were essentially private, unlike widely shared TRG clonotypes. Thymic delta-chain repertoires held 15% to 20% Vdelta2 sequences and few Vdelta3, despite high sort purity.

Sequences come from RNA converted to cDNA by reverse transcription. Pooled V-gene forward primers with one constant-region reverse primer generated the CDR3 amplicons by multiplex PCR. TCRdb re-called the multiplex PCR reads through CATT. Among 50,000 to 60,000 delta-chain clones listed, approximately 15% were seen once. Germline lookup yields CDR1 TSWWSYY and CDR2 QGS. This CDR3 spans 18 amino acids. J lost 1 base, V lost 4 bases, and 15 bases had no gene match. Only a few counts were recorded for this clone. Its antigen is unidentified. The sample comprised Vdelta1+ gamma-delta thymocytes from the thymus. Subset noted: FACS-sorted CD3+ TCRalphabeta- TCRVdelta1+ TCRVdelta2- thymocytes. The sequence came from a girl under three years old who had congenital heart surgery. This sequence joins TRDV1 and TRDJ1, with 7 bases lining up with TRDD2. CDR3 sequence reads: CALGGAPSSRRSTDKLIF. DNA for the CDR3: TGTGCTCTTGGGGGGGCGCCTTCCTCGAGAAGGAGCACCGATAAACTCATCTTT.